The rows below give T cell receptor beta chains drawn from one sample of a study of cytomegalovirus exposure and HLA in healthy donors. This table comes from immunoSEQ multiplex PCR, and its TCRdb copy is limited to in-frame clones, with some not included. The sample's table shows around 200,000 clones. The sequenced material came from PBMCs. Source of these receptors: a woman aged 25 to 45 in good health and CMV-seropositive. Both conserved end residues are part of each CDR3. Each record gives: J gene, V gene, D gene, CDR3 protein, CDR3 DNA. The D gene is left open where the match is weak.

TRBJ2-1	TRBV18	TRBD1	CASSPSTGRDEQFF	TGTGCCAGCTCACCCTCGACAGGGAGAGACGAGCAGTTCTTC
TRBJ2-7	TRBV29-1	-	CSAEGESYEQYF	TGCAGCGCTGAGGGAGAATCCTACGAGCAGTACTTC
TRBJ2-5	TRBV2	-	CASHGTSQETQYF	TGTGCCAGCCACGGCACTAGCCAAGAGACCCAGTACTTC
TRBJ1-2	TRBV2	TRBD1	CASSADRGGYGYTF	TGTGCCAGCAGTGCTGACAGGGGAGGCTATGGCTACACCTTC
TRBJ2-7	TRBV21-1	-	CASSKYNTYEQYF	TGTGCCAGCAGCAAATACAACACCTACGAGCAGTACTTC
TRBJ1-2	TRBV9	TRBD1	CASSAPRGGTHFDYGYTF	TGTGCCAGCAGCGCTCCAAGAGGGGGCACCCATTTTGACTATGGCTACACCTTC
TRBJ2-7	TRBV5-3	TRBD2	CARSLERAGDEYEQYF	TGTGCCAGAAGCTTGGAGAGGGCGGGAGATGAGTACGAGCAGTACTTC
TRBJ2-1	TRBV15	TRBD2	CATSREPSSGAYNEQFF	TGTGCCACCAGCAGAGAGCCGTCTAGCGGAGCCTACAATGAGCAGTTCTTC
TRBJ2-2	TRBV6-1	-	CASSEAGVHSGELFF	TGTGCCAGCAGTGAGGCGGGCGTGCACAGCGGGGAGCTGTTTTTT
TRBJ2-7	TRBV6-5	TRBD1	CASSYSGRGSYEQYF	TGTGCCAGCAGTTACTCAGGCAGGGGGTCCTACGAGCAGTACTTC
TRBJ2-2	TRBV9	TRBD1	CASSGIDRGFNTGELFF	TGTGCCAGCAGCGGAATCGACAGGGGGTTTAACACCGGGGAGCTGTTTTTT
TRBJ2-5	TRBV5-1	-	CASSLERGSETQYF	TGCGCCAGCAGCTTGGAAAGGGGTTCGGAGACCCAGTACTTC
TRBJ2-7	TRBV4-3	TRBD1	CASSHWTGNEQYF	TGCGCCAGCAGCCACTGGACAGGGAACGAGCAGTACTTC
TRBJ2-7	TRBV28	-	CASSPPATYEQYF	TGTGCCAGCAGTCCACCCGCGACCTACGAGCAGTACTTC
TRBJ1-3	TRBV6-6	TRBD1	CASSSTGFGNTIYF	TGTGCCAGCAGCTCGACAGGGTTTGGAAACACCATATATTTT
TRBJ2-1	TRBV27	TRBD1	CASSTTGGSSYNEQFF	TGTGCCAGCAGTACCACAGGGGGAAGCTCCTACAATGAGCAGTTCTTC
TRBJ2-3	TRBV27	TRBD2	CASRGLGADTQYF	TGTGCCAGCAGGGGACTAGGGGCAGATACGCAGTATTTT
TRBJ2-7	TRBV27	TRBD2	CASSWTSGSRHEQYF	TGTGCCAGCAGTTGGACTAGCGGGAGTCGACACGAGCAGTACTTC
TRBJ1-1	TRBV5-1	TRBD1	CASSLADRVGTEAFF	TGCGCCAGCAGCTTGGCGGACAGGGTGGGCACTGAAGCTTTCTTT
TRBJ2-3	TRBV27	TRBD1	CASSSWQGALRGDTQYF	TGTGCCAGCAGTTCTTGGCAGGGGGCCCTCCGAGGGGATACGCAGTATTTT
TRBJ2-1	TRBV30	TRBD2	CAWRASSGLAGGPRRNEQFF	TGTGCCTGGAGAGCATCTTCAGGCCTAGCGGGAGGGCCTAGGAGGAATGAGCAGTTCTTC
TRBJ1-1	TRBV7-9	-	CASDSNAGDTEAFF	TGTGCCAGCGACTCGAATGCAGGGGACACTGAAGCTTTCTTT
TRBJ2-3	TRBV27	TRBD2	CASSVLRFSGIADTQYF	TGTGCCAGCAGCGTTCTTCGATTTAGCGGGATCGCAGATACGCAGTATTTT
TRBJ1-5	TRBV4-1	-	CASSQDGHAGNQPQHF	TGCGCCAGCAGCCAAGATGGGCACGCTGGCAATCAGCCCCAGCATTTT
TRBJ1-2	TRBV4-1	TRBD1	CASSQDGQVIYGYTF	TGCGCCAGCAGCCAAGATGGACAGGTAATCTATGGCTACACCTTC
TRBJ2-2	TRBV11-2	-	CASSLVGGTGELFF	TGTGCCAGCAGCTTAGTAGGAGGGACCGGGGAGCTGTTTTTT
TRBJ2-2	TRBV25-1	-	CASSGTSNTGELFF	TGTGCCAGCAGTGGGACATCGAACACCGGGGAGCTGTTTTTT
TRBJ2-7	TRBV10-2	-	CASTWTPADYEQYF	TGCGCCAGCACCTGGACACCAGCCGATTACGAGCAGTACTTC
TRBJ1-2	TRBV10-2	TRBD1	CASSPDRANYGYTF	TGCGCCAGCAGTCCCGACAGGGCTAACTATGGCTACACCTTC
TRBJ2-2	TRBV5-6	-	CASSSPLAVVTGELFF	TGTGCCAGCAGCTCCCCATTAGCGGTGGTCACCGGGGAGCTGTTTTTT
TRBJ2-7	TRBV29-1	-	CSVTGGTEVYEQYF	TGCAGCGTTACCGGAGGGACAGAGGTCTACGAGCAGTACTTC
TRBJ2-1	TRBV18	TRBD2	CASSPGLAASYNEQFF	TGTGCCAGCTCACCCGGACTAGCGGCCTCCTACAATGAGCAGTTCTTC
TRBJ2-1	TRBV6-5	-	CASSPGNSPYNEQFF	TGTGCCAGCAGTCCAGGGAACAGCCCCTACAATGAGCAGTTCTTC
TRBJ2-7	TRBV6-5	-	CAGTKYSGQIYEQYF	TGTGCCGGCACCAAATATAGCGGTCAAATCTACGAGCAGTACTTC
TRBJ2-6	TRBV15	TRBD1	CATSNRDRSIYSGANVLTF	TGTGCCACCAGCAACCGGGACAGGTCGATTTATTCTGGGGCCAACGTCCTGACTTTC
TRBJ1-3	TRBV5-4	-	CASSLDAGRNTIYF	TGTGCCAGCAGCTTGGACGCGGGAAGAAACACCATATATTTT
TRBJ2-7	TRBV7-2	-	CASSLVPSWNEQYF	TGTGCCAGCAGCTTAGTCCCTAGTTGGAACGAGCAGTACTTC
TRBJ1-2	TRBV30	-	CAWSHGHYGSDTF	TGTGCCTGGAGTCATGGACACTACGGGAGCGACACCTTC
TRBJ1-2	TRBV28	-	CASSTPRRGGYTF	TGTGCCAGCAGTACCCCCAGGCGGGGTGGCTACACCTTC
TRBJ2-2	TRBV9	TRBD2	CASSLTSGSTGELFF	TGTGCCAGCAGCCTGACTAGCGGGAGTACCGGGGAGCTGTTTTTT
TRBJ2-3	TRBV6-5	-	CASSYSNSNTQYF	TGTGCCAGCAGTTACTCGAACTCAAATACGCAGTATTTT
TRBJ1-1	TRBV11-2	-	CASSYHYGGTEAFF	TGTGCCAGCAGCTACCACTACGGGGGAACTGAAGCTTTCTTT
TRBJ1-5	TRBV4-2	TRBD1	CASSQDQGTGGSNQPQHF	TGTGCCAGCAGCCAAGACCAGGGGACAGGGGGCAGCAATCAGCCCCAGCATTTT
TRBJ2-7	TRBV10-3	-	CAISETRGRPYEQYF	TGTGCCATCAGTGAGACGCGGGGGCGCCCCTACGAGCAGTACTTC
TRBJ2-5	TRBV11-3	-	CASSLGVGNSGETQYF	TGTGCCAGCAGCTTAGGGGTCGGCAACTCAGGGGAGACCCAGTACTTC
TRBJ1-1	TRBV5-5	-	CASSLAWNTEAFF	TGTGCCAGCAGCTTGGCCTGGAACACTGAAGCTTTCTTT
TRBJ2-1	TRBV6-1	TRBD2	CASSDGTSGYNEQFF	TGTGCCAGCAGTGATGGGACTAGCGGATACAATGAGCAGTTCTTC
TRBJ1-1	TRBV15	-	CATSRELLTAVGTEAFF	TGTGCCACCAGCAGAGAACTCCTCACAGCTGTGGGTACTGAAGCTTTCTTT